These T cell receptor beta chains were read from a single sample in a study of blood T cell repertoires in COVID-19. Produced via immunoSEQ multiplex PCR; TCRdb's table is partial and in-frame only. The sample lists hundreds of thousands of clones; approximately 85% were seen once. Material: peripheral blood. The receptors were sampled from a man in his forties or fifties with active or convalescent COVID-19. Both conserved end residues are trimmed from each CDR3.

V,J,CDR3
TRBV19,TRBJ2-3,ASSMGELGSGDTQY
TRBV11-2,TRBJ1-1,ASSTGTAEAF
TRBV4-3,TRBJ2-7,ASSQERGNEQY
TRBV19,TRBJ1-4,ASSPRQGNEKLF
TRBV19,TRBJ2-2,ASSVRTGELF
TRBV7-9,TRBJ1-4,ASSPLEGNNEKLF
TRBV15,TRBJ1-5,ATSRERDSNQPQH
TRBV4-3,TRBJ2-1,ASSQILGPNNEQF
TRBV29-1,TRBJ1-5,SASTGVSNQPQH
TRBV7-3,TRBJ2-5,ASSLGGWETQY
TRBV4-1,TRBJ2-1,ASSQDSGRVYNEQF
TRBV5-6,TRBJ1-2,ASSGFTGGAGGYT
TRBV12-3/TRBV12-4,TRBJ1-2,ASSLGGVTGYT
TRBV7-2,TRBJ2-3,ASSLELFADTQY
TRBV2,TRBJ2-1,ASSHWAGLAGGGAYNEQF
TRBV10-3,TRBJ2-1,AIREGTSGRDHEQF
TRBV21-1,TRBJ2-7,ASSAEDRGAREQY
TRBV1,TRBJ2-5,TSISKRMGGRALRY
TRBV12-1,TRBJ2-2,ASSPSGRAVTGELF
TRBV28,TRBJ1-6,ASRMNRGRDSPLH
TRBV5-1,TRBJ2-2,ASETGRGKTGELF
TRBV7-9,TRBJ2-7,ASSWGQYEQY
TRBV2,TRBJ1-4,ASSERAGLAEKLF
TRBV27,TRBJ1-5,ASSPLQLGTGGRQPQH
TRBV7-8,TRBJ2-1,ASSLTSGLGYNEQF